This T cell receptor (beta chain) came from a study of human T cells and chemical hapten exposure. As for the study in general: Alopecia areata, totalis or universalis affected patients, mainly female. Regarding the study as a whole: Expanded TCRs grouped into significantly more large CDR3 similarity clusters than controls produced. TCRs exceeding a frequency of 1 in 1000 stayed unchanged under DPC sensitization.

As for time point: pre-sensitization, week 0. Sample treatment: therapeutic diphenylcyclopropenone sensitization with weekly scalp DPC. Blood sampling occurred before each patch-test application. MiXCR, applied by TCRdb to the RACE reads, yields one record per CDR3 protein. The sample has about 180,000 distinct CDR3 sequences; around 30% are singletons. This clonotype was seen only a few times. The target antigen is unknown. The sample in question was whole blood, obtained in connection with sensitization to the hapten diphenylcyclopropenone (DPC). This clonotype was sampled from a woman aged 25 to 39 with alopecia areata. Some clones in this sample may be carry-over from other donors' samples.

CDR3 amino acids: CASKQGKWGAFF. The CDR3 DNA is TGTGCCAGCAAACAGGGTAAATGGGGAGCTTTCTTT. The V call is TRBV28, the J call TRBJ1-1; possibly TRBD1 for D (6 bases). Germline CDR1 MDHEN, CDR2 SYDVKM. The CDR3 covers 12 residues. Trimming took 7 bases from V and 10 from J, leaving 16 bases between them.